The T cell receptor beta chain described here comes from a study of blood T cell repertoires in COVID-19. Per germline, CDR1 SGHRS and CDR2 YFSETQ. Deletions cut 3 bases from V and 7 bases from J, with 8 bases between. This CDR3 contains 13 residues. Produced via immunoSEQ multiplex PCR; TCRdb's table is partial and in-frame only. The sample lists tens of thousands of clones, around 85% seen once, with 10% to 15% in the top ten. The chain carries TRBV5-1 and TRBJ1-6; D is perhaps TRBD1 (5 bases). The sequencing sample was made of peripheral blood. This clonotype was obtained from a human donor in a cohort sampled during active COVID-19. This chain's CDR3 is CASSSDINSPLHF. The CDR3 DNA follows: TGCGCCAGCAGCTCGGACATAAATTCACCCCTCCACTTT. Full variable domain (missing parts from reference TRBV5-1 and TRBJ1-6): KAGVTQTPRYLIKTRGQQVTLSCSPISGHRSVSWYQQTPGQGLQFLFEYFSETQRNKGNFPGRFSGRQFSNSRSEMNVSTLELGDSALYLCASSSDINSPLHFGNGTRLTVT.